One sample yielded the 20 T cell receptor beta chains listed below, sequenced in a study of CD8+ T cells in alopecia areata. TCR sequencing used cDNA made by reverse transcription of extracted RNA. Sequenced by immunoSEQ multiplex PCR; TCRdb stores in-frame clones only, minus some. The data contain about 150,000 clones, around 55% of them seen just once; the ten biggest clones take up around 5%. The sample comprised CD4+ T cells sorted from blood. These TCRs come from a human donor in good health.

CDR3: CATSREFSYEQYF. DNA for the CDR3: TGTGCCACCAGCAGAGAGTTCTCCTACGAGCAGTACTTC. This chain connects TRBV15 to TRBJ2-7, with D unresolved. CDR1 is LNHNV, CDR2 YYDKDF, per germline (reference sequence). The CDR3 extends over 13 amino acids. Trimming pared 0 bases from V and 0 bases from J, leaving 3 bases between.

This clone turned up a few times. The gene calls are TRBV11-2 and TRBJ2-2; D is undetermined. Germline CDR1 and CDR2: SGHAT and FQNNGV. Trimming took 2 bases from V and 4 from J, leaving 14 bases between them. The CDR3 totals 16 residues. The CDR3: CASSLRNHRGTGELFF. Here the CDR3 DNA reads TGTGCCAGCAGCTTAAGGAACCACCGTGGCACCGGGGAGCTGTTTTTT.

The gene calls are TRBV29-1 and TRBJ2-3; D is unresolved. Trimming took off 5 bases at V and 6 bases at J, with 9 bases between the two ends. The CDR3 has 11 amino acids. Germline V lookup: CDR1 SQVTM, CDR2 ANQGSEA. The CDR3 loop reads CSVTEPDTQYF. In DNA, the CDR3 is TGCAGCGTTACCGAGCCGGATACGCAGTATTTT.

This clone was seen more than once but under ten times. This chain joins TRBV29-1 and TRBJ2-7, with D perhaps matching TRBD1 (5 bases). Trimming removed 4 bases from V and 5 bases from J, with 9 bases in between. CDR1 and CDR2 (germline): SQVTM, ANQGSEA. The CDR3 is made up of 11 amino acids. The CDR3 DNA reads TGCAGCGTTGGTTGGGGCAACGAGCAGTACTTC. Its translation: CSVGWGNEQYF.

The chain carries TRBV9 and TRBJ2-5; D call uncertain. Germline CDR1 SGDLS, CDR2 YYNGEE. This CDR3 has 14 amino acids. The V end was cut by 0 bases, the J end by 5 bases, with 11 bases between. Here the CDR3 reads CASSVGVAHETQYF. The CDR3 region has the DNA TGTGCCAGCAGCGTAGGAGTAGCTCACGAGACCCAGTACTTC.

The rearrangement uses TRBV7-2 and TRBJ1-2, with 9 bases fitting TRBD1. CDR1 SGHTA and CDR2 FQGNSA come from the germline V gene. V lost 5 bases, J lost 2 bases, and 6 bases stayed unmatched. This CDR3 spans 15 amino acids. The CDR3 protein is CASSDRTGENYGYTF. The CDR3 bases are TGTGCCAGCAGCGATAGGACAGGGGAAAACTATGGCTACACCTTC. Supplemented by reference TRBV7-2 and TRBJ1-2, the full variable domain reads GAGVSQSPSNKVTEKGKDVELRCDPISGHTALYWYRQSLGQGLEFLIYFQGNSAPDKSGLPSDRFSAERTGGSVSTLTIQRTQQEDSAVYLCASSDRTGENYGYTFGSGTRLTVV.

This clone has only one observation. Relative to the germline gene, one junction end is altered; a read error may explain this. The chain joins TRBV23-1 to TRBJ2-1, with D hard to call. TRBV23-1 is flagged as an ORF with uncertain function. The CDR3 loop spans 13 amino acids. In DNA form, the CDR3 reads TGCGCCACCAGTAGAGGAATAAGTGATGAGCAGTTCTTC. It translates to CATSRGISDEQFF.

V is TRBV29-1 and J is TRBJ2-3; unclear D gene. Germline-derived CDR1 and CDR2 are SQVTM and ANQGSEA. The V end was cut by 4 bases, the J end by 4 bases, with 6 bases between. This CDR3 has 11 amino acids. CDR3 DNA: TGCAGCGTTGTACCACCAGATACGCAGTATTTT. It yields the protein CSVVPPDTQYF.

The chain joins TRBV30 to TRBJ1-1, with TRBD1 as a possible D gene (6 bases). This CDR3 region has 14 residues. V was trimmed by 1 base and J by 1 base, leaving 10 bases between them. Germline loops: CDR1 GTSNPN, CDR2 SVGIG (reference sequence). The CDR3 loop reads CAWSEGGANTEAFF. The CDR3 DNA reads as TGTGCCTGGAGTGAGGGGGGGGCGAACACTGAAGCTTTCTTT.

The chain couples TRBV28 to TRBJ2-1; the match to TRBD1 covers 7 bases. From germline, CDR1 is MDHEN and CDR2 SYDVKM. Losses at the gene ends were 6 bases for V and 4 bases for J; bases not matched to a gene: 6. The CDR3 runs to 14 residues. The CDR3: CASRRTGSYNEQFF. Written as DNA, the CDR3 is TGTGCCAGCAGGCGGACAGGATCGTACAATGAGCAGTTCTTC.

This chain links TRBV11-2 with TRBJ1-2; perhaps TRBD1 as D (6 bases). CDR1 is SGHAT and CDR2 is FQNNGV in the germline V gene. Between the trimmed V and J ends, which lost 5 bases and 7 bases, there was a span of 17 bases. The CDR3 has 14 residues. The CDR3 protein is CASSPTGGAGGYTF. The DNA of the CDR3 is TGTGCCAGCAGCCCTACGGGGGGCGCGGGTGGCTACACCTTC.

There are a few counts of this clone. The CDR3 reads CASSPARTVGYEQYF. For the CDR3, the DNA is TGCGCCAGCAGCCCTGCCCGGACAGTGGGCTACGAGCAGTACTTC. The V gene is TRBV5-1, the J gene TRBJ2-7, with D tentatively TRBD1 (6 bases). CDR1 and CDR2 from the germline V gene are SGHRS and YFSETQ. The V end was cut by 4 bases, the J end by 3 bases, with 17 bases between. The CDR3 spans 15 residues.

The CDR3 reads CASIPAGNDNEQFF. CDR3 DNA: TGCGCCAGCATCCCGGCGGGTAACGACAATGAGCAGTTCTTC. The gene calls are TRBV5-1 and TRBJ2-1; D possibly corresponds to TRBD2 (5 bases). The CDR3 contains 14 residues. Germline loops: CDR1 SGHRS, CDR2 YFSETQ. The V end was cut by 6 bases, the J end by 5 bases, with 15 bases between. Together with reference TRBV5-1 and TRBJ2-1, the CDR3 gives the full variable domain: KAGVTQTPRYLIKTRGQQVTLSCSPISGHRSVSWYQQTPGQGLQFLFEYFSETQRNKGNFPGRFSGRQFSNSRSEMNVSTLELGDSALYLCASIPAGNDNEQFFGPGTRLTVL.

CDR3 nucleotides: TGTGCCTGGAGTGTGTTAGCGGGCGGGTCCGGGGAGCTGTTTTTT. This translates into CAWSVLAGGSGELFF. The chain carries TRBV30 and TRBJ2-2; TRBD2 matches at 7 bases. With V trimmed by 0 bases and J by 6 bases, 7 bases remained unmatched. Per the germline V gene, CDR1 is GTSNPN and CDR2 is SVGIG (reference sequence). The CDR3 consists of 15 residues.

The chain recombines TRBV30 with TRBJ1-2; D gene unclear. The CDR3 extends over 12 amino acids. With 1 base removed from V and 9 bases from J, the gap between germline ends came to 12 bases. Germline lookup yields CDR1 GTSNPN and CDR2 SVGIG (reference sequence). The CDR3 DNA reads as TGTGCCTGGAGTGAAGGGATTACCCGCTACACCTTC. Residues: CAWSEGITRYTF.

V gene TRBV9 combines with J gene TRBJ1-2; D not certain. The CDR3 sequence is 12 residues long. V lost 5 bases to trimming and J lost 8 bases, with 13 bases between them. Germline values: CDR1 SGDLS, CDR2 YYNGEE. CDR3 in amino acids: CASSPGLRGYTF. Here the CDR3 DNA reads TGTGCCAGCAGTCCGGGTCTCCGCGGCTACACCTTC.

This clone was seen once. This chain uses TRBV5-6 with TRBJ2-1; D remains ambiguous. Germline V gene lookup returns CDR1 SGHDT and CDR2 YYEEEE. The CDR3 runs to 14 residues. V dropped 0 bases and J dropped 4 bases, with 8 bases sitting between them. The CDR3 sequence: CASSLVAGYNEQFF. Here the CDR3 DNA reads TGTGCCAGCAGCTTGGTGGCAGGATACAATGAGCAGTTCTTC.

The rearrangement links TRBV27 to TRBJ2-7, with 7 bases aligning to TRBD1. Trimming took 6 bases from V and 2 from J; bases not matched to a gene: 10. Germline assignment: CDR1 MNHEY and CDR2 SMNVEV (reference sequence). The CDR3 has 15 residues. The CDR3 spells CASSPRTGAPYEQYF. CDR3 nucleotides: TGTGCCAGCAGCCCAAGAACAGGGGCTCCCTACGAGCAGTACTTC.

This clone has only a few counts. The chain recombines TRBV28 with TRBJ2-7; 9 nucleotides match TRBD1. CDR1 is MDHEN and CDR2 is SYDVKM in the germline V gene. The CDR3 is 13 amino acids. V was pared by 6 bases and J by 3 bases, with 3 bases of the junction left unmatched. The CDR3 bases are TGTGCCAGCAGGACAGGGGGTTTCTACGAGCAGTACTTC. Translation: CASRTGGFYEQYF. The full variable domain, rest sourced from reference TRBV28 and TRBJ2-7, is DVKVTQSSRYLVKRTGEKVFLECVQDMDHENMFWYRQDPGLGLRLIYFSYDVKMKEKGDIPEGYSVSREKKERFSLILESASTNQTSMYLCASRTGGFYEQYFGPGTRLTVT.

This clone was seen a single time. CDR3 bases: TGTGCCAGCAGCTCTACCAACCGAGGGGATACGCAGTATTTT. Protein sequence: CASSSTNRGDTQYF. The V call is TRBV5-6, the J call TRBJ2-3; the D gene is possibly TRBD2 (5 bases). The CDR3 covers 14 residues. The germline CDR1 and CDR2 sequences are SGHDT and YYEEEE. Between the trimmed V and J ends, which lost 3 bases and 6 bases, there was a span of 14 bases.